Below are 10 T cell receptor beta chains sequenced from a single sample in a study of vaccination effects on CD4 cells after COVID-19. ViraFEST expansion of antigen-specific CD4+ T cells with viral peptide pools preceded sequencing. The culture ran for about eleven days before CD4+ T cells were isolated. Neither prior SARS-CoV-2 infection nor positive nucleocapsid antibodies were present in the vaccine recipients. Data came from immunoSEQ multiplex PCR; TCRdb stores just in-frame clones and leaves some out. The table shows 20,000 to 25,000 clones, with 73% occurring only once. Their antigens are not known. This specimen consisted of CD4+ T cells from PBMCs cultured with SARS-CoV-2 spike peptides, obtained before COVID-19 vaccination. The receptors were sampled from a human donor who received a COVID-19 vaccine.

This chain links TRBV6-5 with TRBJ1-5, with 9 bases aligning to TRBD1. The CDR3 has 15 amino acids. In germline, CDR1 is MNHEY, CDR2 SVGAGI. With V trimmed by 5 bases and J by 1 base, 3 bases remained unmatched. DNA for the CDR3: TGTGCCAGCAGTCCCGGGACAGGGAGCAATCAGCCCCAGCATTTT. Amino acids: CASSPGTGSNQPQHF.

V and J are TRBV27 and TRBJ1-2; tentative D call: TRBD1 (5 bases). Trimming pared 5 bases from V and 6 bases from J, leaving 16 bases between. The CDR3 contains 14 residues. Germline lookup yields CDR1 MNHEY and CDR2 SMNVEV (reference sequence). The CDR3 region has the DNA TGTGCCAGCAGTCCCCATTGGGGGAGCGATGGCTACACCTTC. Translation gives CASSPHWGSDGYTF.

The table lists this clone with a few counts. V gene TRBV18 combines with J gene TRBJ1-2; 7 bases match TRBD1. The CDR3 runs 14 residues. Germline V lookup: CDR1 KGHSH, CDR2 LQKENI. V gave up 3 bases and J gave up 10 bases; unmatched junction bases: 11. CDR3 nucleotides: TGTGCCAGCTCACCCTCAACCACAGGGGCCTTCTACACCTTC. This codes for CASSPSTTGAFYTF.

As to this clone: The sample has other DNA sequences that encode this CDR3 too. V gene TRBV6-1 combines with J gene TRBJ2-5, with 11 bases that match TRBD2. CDR1 is MNHNS, CDR2 SASEGT, per germline. The V gene end was trimmed by 2 bases and the J gene end by 2 bases; junction bases not matched to a gene: 1. The CDR3 contains 15 residues. Written as DNA, the CDR3 is TGTGCCAGCAGTGAATTAGCGGGGGGGCAAGAGACCCAGTACTTC. It translates to CASSELAGGQETQYF.

The gene calls are TRBV3-1 (or the pseudogene TRBV3-2) and TRBJ2-7; 9 bases match TRBD2. After removal of 8 bases from V and 4 bases from J, the junction contained 9 bases not matched to a gene. The CDR3 covers 14 residues. Germline assignment: CDR1 LGHDT and CDR2 YNNKEL (reference sequence). CDR3: CASSVAGGLYEQYF. The DNA of the CDR3 is TGTGCCAGCTCGGTGGCGGGAGGGCTGTACGAGCAGTACTTC.

This clone has a single count. The V and J genes are TRBV9 and TRBJ2-3, with 16 bases fitting TRBD2. This CDR3 spans 17 amino acids. J was trimmed by 4 bases and V by 3 bases; bases with no gene match: 5. Germline V gene data show CDR1 as SGDLS and CDR2 as YYNGEE. DNA for the CDR3: TGTGCCAGCAGCGAGGGGACTAGCGGGGGGGAATCAGATACGCAGTATTTT. It encodes CASSEGTSGGESDTQYF.

The gene calls are TRBV10-1 and TRBJ1-6, with no clear D. Germline CDR1 is WNHNN and CDR2 is SYGVQD (reference sequence). The V gene lost 4 bases and the J gene lost 8 bases, with 6 bases spanning the gap. CDR3 length: 12 amino acids. In DNA, the CDR3 is TGCGCCAGCAGTGTTGCAGATTCACCCCTCCACTTT. Protein sequence: CASSVADSPLHF.

This clone was observed a handful of times. This sequence joins TRBV10-1 and TRBJ2-1; 10 bases align to TRBD2. Germline assignment: CDR1 WNHNN and CDR2 SYGVQD (reference sequence). There are 15 residues in the CDR3. Trimming at V came to 3 bases and at J to 7 bases, leaving 6 bases not matched to a gene. CDR3 nucleotide sequence: TGCGCCAGCAGTGACCCGGGACTAGCGAGGAATGAGCAGTTCTTC. This codes for CASSDPGLARNEQFF.

This clone was recorded once. V and J are TRBV19 and TRBJ2-1; D uncertain. V was trimmed by 3 bases and J by 1 base, leaving 10 bases between them. The germline CDR1 and CDR2 sequences are LNHDA and SQIVND (reference sequence). This CDR3 has 15 amino acids. The CDR3 DNA reads as TGTGCCAGTAGTATCCGGGCAGATTCCTACAATGAGCAGTTCTTC. Protein product: CASSIRADSYNEQFF.

The genes are TRBV5-8 and TRBJ2-5, with D perhaps TRBD2 (5 bases). This CDR3 contains 14 residues. Trimming cost V 0 bases and J 5 bases, with 11 bases left between them. CDR1 and CDR2 from the germline V gene are SGHTS and YDEGEE. CDR3 region: CASSLGTRTETQYF. The CDR3 DNA reads TGTGCCAGCAGCTTGGGTACTAGAACGGAGACCCAGTACTTC.